Listed here is a single T cell receptor beta chain. The table came from immunoSEQ multiplex PCR; TCRdb's copy has only in-frame clones and leaves some out. The sample carries hundreds of thousands of clones, roughly 86% recorded once. CDR3 length: 15 residues. The V and J ends lost 0 bases and 7 bases, in that order; junction bases with no gene match: 6. CDR1 is SGDLS, CDR2 YYNGEE, per germline. This entry comes from a study of blood T cell repertoires in COVID-19. The source of this sequence is a woman under 30 who had recovered from COVID-19. The chain couples TRBV9 to TRBJ2-1, with TRBD2 matching over 8 bases. The sample was PBMCs or T cells enriched from blood (not recorded which). Written as DNA, the CDR3 is TGTGCCAGCAGCGTAGGGGTAGCGGGGTTGAATGAGCAGTTCTTC. This codes for CASSVGVAGLNEQFF.